The next 16 T cell receptor beta chains were all read from a single sample in a study of OX40 agonist ivuxolimab in advanced cancers. Produced via immunoSEQ multiplex PCR; TCRdb's table is partial and in-frame only. The data hold roughly 60,000 clones, with roughly 89% observed a single time. Source: CD4+ or CD8+ T cells sorted from blood, taken in a trial of the OX40 agonist ivuxolimab. These receptor sequences come from an adult with an advanced solid tumor such as melanoma, head and neck, liver or kidney cancer.

This clone was counted a few times. This sequence joins TRBV30 and TRBJ1-2, with D tentatively TRBD1 (5 bases). V was trimmed by 2 bases and J by 7 bases, leaving 11 bases between them. The CDR3 has 12 amino acids. Germline CDR1 GTSNPN, CDR2 SVGIG (reference sequence). The CDR3 loop reads CAWSWQGGGYTF. CDR3 DNA sequence: TGTGCCTGGAGTTGGCAGGGTGGTGGCTACACCTTC.

By its share, this clone is medium-sized (0.01 to 0.1%). The chain couples TRBV30 to TRBJ1-2; a weak D match, TRBD1 (6 bases). Germline values: CDR1 GTSNPN, CDR2 SVGIG (reference sequence). Trimming removed 4 bases from V and 4 bases from J, with 13 bases in between. This CDR3 is built from 13 residues. The DNA for the CDR3 is TGTGCCTGGAAGCGGGGGGCTAGCTATGGCTACACCTTC. Its protein is CAWKRGASYGYTF.

This clone was detected a few times. V is TRBV7-3 and J is TRBJ2-1; possibly TRBD1 or TRBD2 for D (5 bases each). CDR3 size: 16 residues. V shed 5 bases and J shed 4 bases, with 18 bases lying between them. Germline V gene data show CDR1 as SGHTA and CDR2 as FQGTGA. CDR3 in DNA: TGTGCCAGCAGCCCACGCCCCGGGACGGCGTACAATGAGCAGTTCTTC. Translation gives CASSPRPGTAYNEQFF.

The chain joins TRBV5-1 to TRBJ2-3; no firm D call. The V gene lost 0 bases and the J gene lost 0 bases, with 8 bases spanning the gap. Germline V gives CDR1 SGHRS, CDR2 YFSETQ. This CDR3 contains 15 residues. CDR3 coding DNA: TGCGCCAGCAGCTTGGTGCTTGGGAGCACAGATACGCAGTATTTT. It codes for CASSLVLGSTDTQYF.

This chain links TRBV2 with TRBJ1-1; D call uncertain. V was pared by 4 bases and J by 0 bases, with 9 bases between. The CDR3 has 14 residues. Germline CDR1 reads SNHLY; CDR2 reads FYNNEI. In DNA form, the CDR3 reads TGTGCCAGCAGTGCCCCGGGCCTGAACACTGAAGCTTTCTTT. This translates into CASSAPGLNTEAFF.

The genes are TRBV7-6 and TRBJ2-1; no clear D gene. Per the germline V gene, CDR1 is SGHVS and CDR2 is FNYEAQ. This CDR3 is built from 15 residues. V was shortened by 2 bases and J by 0 bases, with 8 bases between the two germline ends. CDR3 sequence: CASSLIDSSYNEQFF. Here the CDR3 DNA reads TGTGCCAGCAGCTTAATCGATAGCTCCTACAATGAGCAGTTCTTC.

The chain links TRBV6-5 to TRBJ2-2; the D gene is possibly TRBD2 (5 bases). Germline V CDR1 and CDR2: MNHEY, SVGAGI. The ends were cut back, 5 bases at V and 7 bases at J, with 11 bases in the middle. The CDR3 length is 13 residues. The CDR3, as DNA: TGTGCCAGCAGTCAAGACTACGTCGGGGAGCTGTTTTTT. Translated, it gives CASSQDYVGELFF.

The J gene is TRBJ2-1, the V gene TRBV4-1; the match to TRBD2 covers 8 bases. CDR1 is MGHRA and CDR2 is YSYEKL in the germline V gene. This CDR3 region has 17 residues. The junction had 11 bases not matched to a gene; V was cut back by 0 bases and J by 7 bases. CDR3 DNA sequence: TGCGCCAGCAGCCAAGAAAACCTCGCGGGGGGCCGGAATGAGCAGTTCTTC. The encoded protein is CASSQENLAGGRNEQFF.

The J gene is TRBJ2-1, the V gene TRBV13; TRBD2 agrees at 11 bases. J was trimmed by 4 bases and V by 2 bases; bases with no gene match: 4. From germline, CDR1 is PRHDT and CDR2 FYEKMQ (reference sequence). The CDR3 is made up of 16 amino acids. The CDR3 DNA follows: TGTGCCAGCAGCTTAACTACTAGCGGGAGTTACAATGAGCAGTTCTTC. Translating it yields CASSLTTSGSYNEQFF.

The chain carries TRBV28 and TRBJ2-1; D could derive from TRBD1 or TRBD2 (6 bases each). In germline, CDR1 is MDHEN, CDR2 SYDVKM. The CDR3 runs to 16 residues. Trimming stripped 2 bases from V and 7 bases from J, with 18 bases between. This CDR3 is CASSLGGRSGGNEQFF. Written as DNA, the CDR3 is TGTGCCAGCAGTTTAGGGGGCAGGAGTGGAGGGAATGAGCAGTTCTTC. The variable domain in full, completed from reference TRBV28 and TRBJ2-1, reads DVKVTQSSRYLVKRTGEKVFLECVQDMDHENMFWYRQDPGLGLRLIYFSYDVKMKEKGDIPEGYSVSREKKERFSLILESASTNQTSMYLCASSLGGRSGGNEQFFGPGTRLTVL.

V and J are TRBV7-8 and TRBJ2-1; 8 bases match TRBD2. Losses at the gene ends were 5 bases for V and 9 bases for J; bases not matched to a gene: 12. Germline lookup yields CDR1 SGHVS and CDR2 FQNEAQ. CDR3 size: 15 residues. CDR3 sequence: CASSVDQRELVEQFF. The CDR3, as DNA: TGTGCCAGCAGCGTAGATCAGCGGGAGTTAGTTGAGCAGTTCTTC.

The CDR3 sequence: CASSELGTGPYGYTF. In DNA form, the CDR3 reads TGTGCCAGCAGTGAATTGGGGACAGGGCCCTATGGCTACACCTTC. The chain is built from TRBV6-1 and TRBJ1-2; 9 bases map to TRBD1. The CDR3 contains 15 residues. Germline V gives CDR1 MNHNS, CDR2 SASEGT. Losses at the gene ends were 2 bases for V and 4 bases for J; bases not matched to a gene: 5.

This clone was counted a single time. CDR3 region: CASSVSGGQGMGQFF. CDR3 nucleotides: TGTGCCAGCAGCGTATCGGGCGGACAGGGGATGGGGCAGTTCTTC. The J gene is TRBJ2-1, the V gene TRBV9; 9 nucleotides match TRBD1. Trimming removed 1 base from V and 12 bases from J; junction bases left unmatched: 11. In germline, CDR1 is SGDLS, CDR2 YYNGEE. The CDR3 contains 15 residues.

The rearrangement uses TRBV7-9 and TRBJ1-1; no clear D. CDR1 is SEHNR and CDR2 is FQNEAQ in the germline V gene (reference sequence). Trimming took off 3 bases at V and 5 bases at J, with 16 bases between the two ends. The CDR3 covers 15 residues. The CDR3 here is CASSFGLVRMTEAFF. DNA of the CDR3: TGTGCCAGCAGCTTCGGACTTGTGAGGATGACTGAAGCTTTCTTT.

This sequence joins TRBV19 and TRBJ1-6; D might be TRBD1 (6 bases). The CDR3 spans 15 residues. Germline-derived CDR1 and CDR2 are LNHDA and SQIVND (reference sequence). Deletions cut 3 bases from V and 6 bases from J, with 12 bases between. The CDR3 protein is CASSIRGGRNSPLHF. CDR3 nucleotides: TGTGCCAGTAGTATCCGCGGGGGCCGTAATTCACCCCTCCACTTT.

The chain couples TRBV4-1 to TRBJ2-7; D perhaps matches TRBD2 (6 bases). The CDR3 runs to 15 residues. Between the trimmed V and J ends, which lost 0 bases and 7 bases, there was a span of 16 bases. Germline V CDR1 and CDR2: MGHRA, YSYEKL. CDR3 coding DNA: TGCGCCAGCAGCCAAGATGAGGCGGGACCGCGAGAGCAGTACTTC. Protein product: CASSQDEAGPREQYF.